This T cell receptor (beta chain) appears in the sequencing data of a study of blood T cell repertoires in COVID-19. Study information: The United States, Italy and Spain provided the acute and convalescent COVID-19 samples.

Authors' processing steps: Cell counts per sample came from amplifying reference gene primers. Assay used: immunoSEQ multiplex PCR; TCRdb lists only in-frame clones, some missing. The V and J calls and clone size come from that table; D and trimming were worked out from the DNA. The sample contains tens of thousands of clones, around 87% of which appear only once. Germline V gene sequence: CDR1 MDHEN, CDR2 SYDVKM. CDR3 length: 16 residues. Trimming removed 5 bases at V and 2 bases at J, with 13 bases between. The specimen was peripheral blood. The sequence was obtained from a man aged 50-60 years with active COVID-19. V usage is TRBV28 and J usage is TRBJ2-6; possibly TRBD2 for D (6 bases). CDR3 sequence reads: CASSRRGKTGANVLTF. The DNA for the CDR3 is TGTGCCAGCAGTAGGAGGGGAAAGACTGGGGCCAACGTCCTGACTTTC.